This T cell receptor (beta chain) was captured by sequencing in a study of T cell changes during pregnancy in multiple sclerosis. Only in-frame clones appear in the TCRdb table, and some are missing; sequencing was by immunoSEQ multiplex PCR. The data hold approximately 120,000 clones, with roughly 96% observed a single time. The source material was peripheral blood, sampled after pregnancy. This TCR was sampled from a female donor with multiple sclerosis, enrolled in a pregnancy study.

The CDR3 coding sequence is TGTGCCAGCTCGGAAGACAGGGCGGCCTATGGCTACACCTTC. It encodes CASSEDRAAYGYTF. The chain carries TRBV18 and TRBJ1-2; 7 nucleotides align to TRBD1. The CDR3 totals 14 residues. Per the germline V gene, CDR1 is KGHSH and CDR2 is LQKENI. The V and J ends lost 6 bases and 4 bases, in that order; junction bases with no gene match: 8.